These 16 T cell receptor beta chains originate from one sample sequenced in a study of spatial heterogeneity in lung cancer. TCRdb re-derived calls from the 5' RACE reads in MiXCR, one entry per CDR3 protein. This table holds about 41,000 distinct CDR3 sequences, 12% found once. Regarding time point: sample taken at primary tumor resection. The study sequenced unsorted whole RNA from tumor, nontumor lung or frozen PBMC. The material was PBMCs, obtained at surgery. These TCRs come from a female donor with early-stage non-small cell lung cancer.

V and J are TRBV14 and TRBJ2-5; D is possibly TRBD1 (6 bases). V lost 1 base and J lost 2, with 14 bases in between. CDR3 length equals 16 residues. The germline V gene encodes CDR1 SGHDN and CDR2 FVKESK. CDR3 DNA: TGTGCCAGCAGCCAAGTAAAAGGGACACAGCAAGAGACCCAGTACTTC. This encodes CASSQVKGTQQETQYF.

This clonotype was seen a handful of times. The J gene is TRBJ1-2, the V gene TRBV6-6; D possibly corresponds to TRBD1 (6 bases). The V end lost 0 bases, the J end lost 2 bases, and 13 bases lay between the germline ends. In germline, CDR1 is MNHNY, CDR2 SVGAGI (reference sequence). The CDR3 totals 16 residues. The CDR3 DNA sequence: TGTGCCAGCAGTTACTCGCCGGACAGCTCCAACTATGGCTACACCTTC. Translation: CASSYSPDSSNYGYTF.

This clonotype has more than one count but fewer than ten. The gene calls are TRBV6-6 and TRBJ1-5; 11 nucleotides line up with TRBD1. Germline V gene lookup returns CDR1 MNHNY and CDR2 SVGAGI (reference sequence). Unmatched junction bases numbered 4, after V lost 6 bases and J lost 0 bases. CDR3 length: 16 residues. The CDR3 spells CASRKGQGASNQPQHF. The CDR3 DNA sequence: TGTGCCAGCAGAAAAGGACAGGGGGCTAGCAATCAGCCCCAGCATTTT.

This clonotype was observed a few times. The chain carries TRBV6-6 and TRBJ1-2; D call uncertain. Trimming left V 6 bases short and J 1 base short, with 12 bases between. This CDR3 comprises 14 residues. In germline, CDR1 is MNHNY, CDR2 SVGAGI (reference sequence). The DNA for the CDR3 is TGTGCCAGCAGACCTGGGTCTCTTAACTATGGCTACACCTTC. Protein sequence: CASRPGSLNYGYTF.

A few counts support this clonotype. This chain links TRBV11-2 with TRBJ2-4, with TRBD1 identical over 8 bases. Germline loops: CDR1 SGHAT, CDR2 FQNNGV. J was trimmed by 6 bases and V by 5 bases; bases with no gene match: 3. The CDR3 contains 13 residues. The CDR3 here is CASSPDRGNIQYF. The CDR3 nucleotides read TGTGCCAGCAGCCCCGACAGGGGAAACATTCAGTACTTC.

This clonotype was detected a few times. The chain uses TRBV9 and TRBJ1-5; D is ambiguous. Germline CDR1 SGDLS, CDR2 YYNGEE. CDR3 size: 15 residues. The V and J ends lost 2 bases and 3 bases respectively, with 12 bases between them. The CDR3 spells CASSVSDGYNQPQHF. CDR3 DNA: TGTGCCAGCAGCGTTTCGGACGGATACAATCAGCCCCAGCATTTT. The entire variable domain, with the rest obtained from reference TRBV9 and TRBJ1-5, is as follows: DSGVTQTPKHLITATGQRVTLRCSPRSGDLSVYWYQQSLDQGLQFLIQYYNGEERAKGNILERFSAQQFPDLHSELNLSSLELGDSALYFCASSVSDGYNQPQHFGDGTRLSIL.

This clonotype showed up many times. This chain links TRBV9 with TRBJ1-2; D is possibly TRBD1 (5 bases). Trimming cost V 0 bases and J 8 bases, with 14 bases left between them. CDR3 size: 14 residues. CDR1 SGDLS and CDR2 YYNGEE come from the germline V gene. The CDR3 sequence: CASSVVSGKGGYTF. As DNA, the CDR3 is TGTGCCAGCAGCGTAGTTTCAGGGAAGGGCGGCTACACCTTC.

The chain has TRBV7-8 and TRBJ2-5; TRBD1 might be the D (6 bases). Per the germline V gene, CDR1 is SGHVS and CDR2 is FQNEAQ. The CDR3 consists of 14 residues. Trimming took off 5 bases at V and 2 bases at J, with 12 bases between the two ends. CDR3 amino acids: CASSDVGAQETQYF. The CDR3 bases are TGTGCCAGCAGCGACGTGGGGGCACAAGAGACCCAGTACTTC.

This clonotype was observed many times. In DNA, the CDR3 is TGTGCCAGCAGTGAAGCGGGAGAAACGAGGCAGTACTTC. Translated: CASSEAGETRQYF. J is TRBJ2-7 and V is TRBV6-1; D might be TRBD2 (5 bases). The CDR3 is 13 residues long. The germline V gene encodes CDR1 MNHNS and CDR2 SASEGT. Between the trimmed V and J ends, which lost 0 bases and 9 bases, there was a span of 12 bases.

This clonotype has only a few counts. CDR3 in amino acids: CASSLKGQGSSPLHF. In DNA, the CDR3 is TGCGCCAGCAGCTTGAAGGGGCAGGGGAGTTCACCCCTCCACTTT. The V gene is TRBV5-1, the J gene TRBJ1-6, with a possible D match to TRBD1 (6 bases). The CDR3 sequence is 15 residues long. Trimming left V 1 base short and J 9 bases short, with 14 bases between. Per germline, CDR1 SGHRS and CDR2 YFSETQ.

The CDR3 sequence is CASRSSGRTRGEQYF. CDR3 DNA sequence: TGTGCCAGCCGTTCCTCGGGCAGAACCCGGGGGGAGCAGTACTTC. V is TRBV12-3 or TRBV12-4 and J is TRBJ2-7, with TRBD2 as a possible D gene (6 bases). This CDR3 has 15 amino acids. Trimming cost V 8 bases and J 7 bases, with 24 bases left between them.

The chain combines TRBV5-4 with TRBJ1-1; D is perhaps TRBD1 (5 bases). CDR3 length: 16 amino acids. V was cut by 0 bases and J by 4 bases, with 16 bases left in between. CDR1 SGHNT and CDR2 YYREEE come from the germline V gene (reference sequence). The CDR3 loop reads CASSLGIPRAATEAFF. In nucleotides, the CDR3 is TGTGCCAGCAGCTTGGGTATCCCCAGGGCCGCCACTGAAGCTTTCTTT.

The rearrangement uses TRBV7-6 and TRBJ2-7; 8 bases are a match to TRBD1. J was trimmed by 6 bases and V by 2 bases; bases with no gene match: 12. This CDR3 contains 16 residues. CDR1 and CDR2 from the germline V gene are SGHVS and FNYEAQ. The CDR3 sequence: CASSLLSQGALGEQYF. CDR3 DNA: TGTGCCAGCAGCTTATTGAGTCAGGGGGCGCTCGGCGAGCAGTACTTC.

This clonotype was seen at least ten times. The chain has TRBV15 and TRBJ2-2, with 8 positions matching TRBD2. The CDR3 has 17 residues. Germline V gene data show CDR1 as LNHNV and CDR2 as YYDKDF (reference sequence). Trimming at V came to 0 bases and at J to 7 bases, leaving 10 bases not matched to a gene. In DNA, the CDR3 is TGTGCCACCAGCAGAGATAAAGGCGGGGGGTCTGACGGGGAGCTGTTTTTT. This gives the protein CATSRDKGGGSDGELFF.

This clonotype turned up a few times. The chain has TRBV29-1 and TRBJ1-3; 8 bases match TRBD1. The CDR3 runs 14 residues. With 6 bases clipped from V and 0 bases from J, the junction kept 4 bases outside the gene matches. Germline assignment: CDR1 SQVTM and CDR2 ANQGSEA. The CDR3 DNA is TGCAGCGTGACCGGGACAGGCTCTGGAAACACCATATATTTT. It is translated as CSVTGTGSGNTIYF.

This clonotype was counted a few times. The rearrangement joins TRBV2 to TRBJ1-1, with TRBD1 matching over 8 bases. The V segment lost 5 bases and the J segment 1 base; nucleotides outside the gene matches: 9. Germline V gene sequence: CDR1 SNHLY, CDR2 FYNNEI. CDR3 length equals 16 residues. Here the CDR3 DNA reads TGTGCCAGCAGTAGTGTGGCAGGGGGCCCGAACACTGAAGCTTTCTTT. This encodes CASSSVAGGPNTEAFF.